These 24 T cell receptor beta chains came from one sample sequenced in a study of cytomegalovirus exposure and HLA in healthy donors. The study ran its PCR with 60 Vbeta and 13 Jbeta primers. The method was immunoSEQ multiplex PCR; TCRdb's version includes in-frame clones alone and lacks a portion of them. There are some 140,000 clones in the sample; about three quarters occur only once, and under 5.5% lies in the top ten. Sequenced material: PBMCs. The receptors derive from a man in his fifties or sixties in good health and CMV-seropositive.

V usage is TRBV7-7 and J usage is TRBJ2-2; D might be TRBD2 (5 bases). With 1 base removed from V and 8 bases from J, the gap between germline ends came to 8 bases. Germline-derived CDR1 and CDR2 are SSHAT and FNYEAQ (reference sequence). This CDR3 has 13 residues. The CDR3 region is CASSLDSGGELFF. The CDR3 coding sequence is TGTGCCAGCAGCTTAGATTCGGGGGGGGAGCTGTTTTTT.

CDR3 DNA: TGCGCCAGCAGCTTGAGGGGACAGGGGACTGAAGCTTTCTTT. Protein sequence: CASSLRGQGTEAFF. The chain recombines TRBV5-1 with TRBJ1-1, with TRBD1 matching over 10 bases. V lost 1 base, J lost 5 bases, and 2 bases stayed unmatched. The CDR3 spans 14 residues. CDR1 and CDR2 (germline): SGHRS, YFSETQ.

The rearrangement uses TRBV10-1 and TRBJ2-5; 14 positions agree with TRBD2. V was pared by 6 bases and J by 0 bases, with 3 bases of the junction left unmatched. The germline V gene has CDR1 WNHNN and CDR2 SYGVQD (reference sequence). CDR3 size: 16 residues. The CDR3 nucleotides are TGCGCCAGCAGCCCGGGACTAGCGGGGGACCAAGAGACCCAGTACTTC. Its translation is CASSPGLAGDQETQYF.

V usage is TRBV5-1 and J usage is TRBJ2-2, with TRBD1 as a possible D gene (5 bases). V dropped 0 bases and J dropped 5 bases, with 8 bases sitting between them. The germline gives CDR1 SGHRS, CDR2 YFSETQ. The CDR3 extends over 14 amino acids. The DNA of the CDR3 is TGCGCCAGCAGCTTGGGGGGCCGGACCGGGGAGCTGTTTTTT. It encodes CASSLGGRTGELFF.

The gene calls are TRBV29-1 and TRBJ2-2; TRBD1 might be the D (6 bases). This CDR3 is 13 amino acids long. Per the germline V gene, CDR1 is SQVTM and CDR2 is ANQGSEA. V was cut by 7 bases and J by 1 base, with 10 bases left in between. The CDR3 region is CSAEQGNTGELFF. CDR3 bases: TGCAGCGCAGAACAGGGGAACACCGGGGAGCTGTTTTTT.

A single count supports this clone. This chain links TRBV27 with TRBJ2-1; 11 bases agree with TRBD2. Germline-derived CDR1 and CDR2 are MNHEY and SMNVEV (reference sequence). The CDR3 covers 15 residues. The J segment lost 5 bases and the V segment lost 7 bases, leaving 7 bases of the junction unmatched. The CDR3 sequence: CASIPMTSGNNEQFF. CDR3 in DNA: TGTGCCAGCATCCCCATGACTAGCGGGAACAATGAGCAGTTCTTC.

The rearrangement links TRBV6-5 to TRBJ2-3; 7 bases align to TRBD1. Germline CDR1 MNHEY, CDR2 SVGAGI. V lost 5 bases and J lost 3; bases outside the gene matches: 8. This CDR3 is 15 amino acids long. The CDR3 region is CASSPSDRTTDTQYF. CDR3 nucleotides: TGTGCCAGCAGTCCTTCGGACAGGACGACAGATACGCAGTATTTT.

The chain carries TRBV27 and TRBJ1-6; D possibly corresponds to TRBD1 (6 bases). The CDR3 runs 14 residues. The germline V gene encodes CDR1 MNHEY and CDR2 SMNVEV (reference sequence). Trimming shortened V by 5 bases and J by 5 bases, and 10 bases separated the two germline ends. In DNA form, the CDR3 reads TGTGCCAGCAGTCTAGGGGGGGATAATTCACCCCTCCACTTT. Translation gives CASSLGGDNSPLHF.

This chain uses TRBV29-1 with TRBJ1-1; 7 positions match TRBD1. V trimming: 4 bases; J trimming: 9 bases; junction bases outside the gene matches: 8. Germline CDR1 reads SQVTM; CDR2 reads ANQGSEA. The CDR3 spans 12 residues. The CDR3, as DNA: TGCAGCGTTGCCCCCGGGACAGACAAAGCTTTCTTT. As protein: CSVAPGTDKAFF.

The gene calls are TRBV6-1 and TRBJ1-1; D gene unclear. This CDR3 has 14 amino acids. V shed 7 bases and J shed 1 base, with 13 bases lying between them. Germline V lookup: CDR1 MNHNS, CDR2 SASEGT. The CDR3 here is CASTPGSWNTEAFF. As DNA, the CDR3 is TGTGCCAGCACCCCTGGGAGTTGGAACACTGAAGCTTTCTTT.

Only one count was recorded for this clone. The rearrangement uses TRBV9 and TRBJ1-4; 7 nucleotides line up with TRBD1. The J segment lost 4 bases and the V segment lost 0 bases, leaving 3 bases of the junction unmatched. Germline V gene sequence: CDR1 SGDLS, CDR2 YYNGEE. The length of the CDR3 is 15 residues. CDR3 protein: CASSVAGTDNEKLFF. The CDR3 nucleotides read TGTGCCAGCAGCGTAGCTGGGACAGATAATGAAAAACTGTTTTTT.

This chain joins TRBV7-9 and TRBJ2-7; 8 bases agree with TRBD1. V was pared by 0 bases and J by 6 bases, with 4 bases of the junction left unmatched. Germline V gene lookup returns CDR1 SEHNR and CDR2 FQNEAQ (reference sequence). The CDR3 is made up of 14 amino acids. The CDR3: CASSLARTGTEQYF. CDR3 bases: TGTGCCAGCAGCTTAGCGCGGACAGGGACCGAGCAGTACTTC.

The chain uses TRBV14 and TRBJ2-4; 9 positions agree with TRBD1. The CDR3 totals 15 residues. V lost 4 bases and J lost 9; bases outside the gene matches: 10. The V gene's germline CDR1 is SGHDN and CDR2 FVKESK. CDR3 loop: CASSRLTGGYSIQYF. The CDR3 bases are TGTGCCAGCAGCCGATTAACAGGGGGCTATAGCATTCAGTACTTC.

This clone has more than one count but fewer than ten. The chain joins TRBV7-2 to TRBJ1-2; D perhaps matches TRBD1 (6 bases). Trimming stripped 2 bases from V and 6 bases from J, with 13 bases between. Germline loops: CDR1 SGHTA, CDR2 FQGNSA. This CDR3 has 14 residues. CDR3 DNA sequence: TGTGCCAGCAGCTTATTCGGACAGTCGCATGGCTACACCTTC. Its protein product is CASSLFGQSHGYTF.

This clone has more than one count but fewer than ten. The J gene is TRBJ1-1, the V gene TRBV11-3; TRBD1 might be the D (6 bases). Germline V CDR1 and CDR2: SGHNT, YENEEA. V was trimmed by 4 bases and J by 4 bases, leaving 16 bases between them. The CDR3 is 15 amino acids. CDR3: CASSSDPGQTTEAFF. The DNA for the CDR3 is TGTGCCAGCAGCTCCGATCCGGGACAAACCACTGAAGCTTTCTTT.

This clone has a handful of counts. The chain uses TRBV2 and TRBJ1-1, with a weak D call TRBD1 (5 bases). This CDR3 spans 13 amino acids. Trimming shortened V by 7 bases and J by 1 base, and 10 bases separated the two germline ends. Germline V CDR1 and CDR2: SNHLY, FYNNEI. CDR3 residues: CASTDRSNTEAFF. CDR3 in DNA: TGTGCCAGCACCGACAGATCGAACACTGAAGCTTTCTTT.

The chain carries TRBV14 and TRBJ1-1; the D gene is possibly TRBD1 (5 bases). V was shortened by 4 bases and J by 11 bases, with 17 bases between the two germline ends. Germline V gene lookup returns CDR1 SGHDN and CDR2 FVKESK. CDR3 size: 13 residues. The CDR3 DNA reads as TGTGCCAGCAGCCTCTTCGTCGGGAGGGGCGCTTTCTTT. Encoded protein: CASSLFVGRGAFF.

The V gene is TRBV5-1, the J gene TRBJ1-2, with no clear D. Germline CDR1 and CDR2: SGHRS and YFSETQ. The CDR3 runs to 13 residues. Trimming took off 0 bases at V and 1 base at J, with 4 bases between the two ends. The CDR3: CASSLGGNYGYTF. In nucleotides, the CDR3 is TGCGCCAGCAGCTTGGGCGGTAACTATGGCTACACCTTC.

The J gene is TRBJ1-1, the V gene TRBV5-1; no clear D. The V and J ends lost 6 bases and 6 bases respectively, with 18 bases between them. The CDR3 contains 14 residues. The germline V gene has CDR1 SGHRS and CDR2 YFSETQ. The CDR3 protein is CASTSLIGSAEAFF. DNA for the CDR3: TGCGCCAGCACCTCCCTCATTGGGAGCGCTGAAGCTTTCTTT.

The chain joins TRBV7-9 to TRBJ1-2, with D possibly being TRBD1 (5 bases). The V gene lost 5 bases and the J gene lost 3 bases, with 13 bases spanning the gap. Germline CDR1 is SEHNR and CDR2 is FQNEAQ (reference sequence). The CDR3 runs to 14 residues. The CDR3: CASSGSGGDYGYTF. CDR3 in DNA: TGTGCCAGCAGCGGGTCAGGAGGGGACTATGGCTACACCTTC.

This clone was counted a single time. The rearrangement joins TRBV19 to TRBJ1-2; D unresolved. Trimming shortened V by 4 bases and J by 8 bases, and 20 bases separated the two germline ends. Germline V gene lookup returns CDR1 LNHDA and CDR2 SQIVND (reference sequence). This CDR3 has 15 amino acids. CDR3 residues: CASSNWSPIKRGYTF. The CDR3 coding sequence is TGTGCCAGTAGTAATTGGTCACCCATCAAGCGGGGCTACACCTTC.

This clone has only a few counts. The V call is TRBV6-5, the J call TRBJ1-5, with D maybe TRBD1 (6 bases). The germline V gene has CDR1 MNHEY and CDR2 SVGAGI. The CDR3 runs 13 residues. The germline V and J ends were trimmed by 10 bases and 4 bases, with 14 bases remaining between them. Here the CDR3 reads CATRGQLNQPQHF. CDR3 in DNA: TGTGCCACCCGCGGACAGTTAAATCAGCCCCAGCATTTT.

The chain employs TRBV27 and TRBJ2-1; 10 bases match TRBD2. Losses at the gene ends were 6 bases for V and 4 bases for J; bases not matched to a gene: 15. This CDR3 comprises 18 residues. From germline, CDR1 is MNHEY and CDR2 SMNVEV (reference sequence). The CDR3 DNA reads TGTGCCAGCAGCGCCCCTGCCCAGCTAGCGGGGGCGTACAATGAGCAGTTCTTC. Its translation: CASSAPAQLAGAYNEQFF.

The genes are TRBV5-8 and TRBJ1-1, with D unresolved. CDR1 SGHTS and CDR2 YDEGEE come from the germline V gene. The V end lost 0 bases, the J end lost 6 bases, and 9 bases lay between the germline ends. This CDR3 is 13 amino acids long. In DNA, the CDR3 is TGTGCCAGCAGCTTGGTTGGCGGGGCTGAAGCTTTCTTT. Its protein is CASSLVGGAEAFF.